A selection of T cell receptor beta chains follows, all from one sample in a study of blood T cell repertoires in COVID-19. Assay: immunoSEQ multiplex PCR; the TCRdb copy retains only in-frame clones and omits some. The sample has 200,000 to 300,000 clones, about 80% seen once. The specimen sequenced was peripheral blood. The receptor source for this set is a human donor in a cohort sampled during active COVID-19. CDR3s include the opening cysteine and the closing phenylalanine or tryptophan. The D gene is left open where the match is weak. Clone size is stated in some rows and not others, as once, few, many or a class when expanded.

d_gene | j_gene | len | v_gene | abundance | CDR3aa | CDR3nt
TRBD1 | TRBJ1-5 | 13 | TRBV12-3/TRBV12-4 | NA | CASTRQGSQPQHF | TGTGCCAGCACCCGACAGGGAAGCCAGCCCCAGCATTTT
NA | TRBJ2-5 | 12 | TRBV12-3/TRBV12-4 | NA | CASSRAGETQYF | TGTGCCAGCAGTCGGGCGGGGGAGACCCAGTACTTC
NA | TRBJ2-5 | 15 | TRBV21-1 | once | CASSDSGTPQETQYF | TGTGCCAGCAGCGACTCCGGGACACCCCAAGAGACCCAGTACTTC
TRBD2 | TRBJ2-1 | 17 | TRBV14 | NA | CASSPGTSGNRRDEQFF | TGTGCCAGCAGCCCCGGGACTAGCGGGAACCGGAGGGATGAGCAGTTCTTC
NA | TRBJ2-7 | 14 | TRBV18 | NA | CASHGAVGGYEQYF | TGTGCCAGCCACGGGGCTGTAGGGGGTTACGAGCAGTACTTC
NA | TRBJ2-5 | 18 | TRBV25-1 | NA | CASSLGGGRGFKQETQYF | TGTGCCAGCAGTTTGGGCGGAGGCAGGGGTTTCAAGCAAGAGACCCAGTACTTC
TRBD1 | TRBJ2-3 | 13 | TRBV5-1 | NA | CASSLQGEDTQYF | TGCGCCAGCAGCTTACAGGGGGAAGATACGCAGTATTTT
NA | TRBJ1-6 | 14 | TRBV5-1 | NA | CASSLAGVNSPLHF | TGCGCCAGCAGCTTGGCAGGGGTGAACTCACCCCTCCACTTT
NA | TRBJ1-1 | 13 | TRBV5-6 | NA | CASSLGQGSKAFF | TGTGCCAGCAGCTTGGGGCAGGGCTCTAAAGCTTTCTTT
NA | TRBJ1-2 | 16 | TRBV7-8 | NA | CASSPQGGSTFYGYTF | TGTGCCAGCAGCCCCCAGGGTGGCAGCACATTCTATGGCTACACCTTC
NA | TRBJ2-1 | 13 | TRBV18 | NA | CASSPPERNEQFF | TGTGCCAGCTCACCACCGGAGCGTAATGAGCAGTTCTTC
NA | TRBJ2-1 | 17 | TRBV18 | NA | CASSPPPEYSSYNEQFF | TGTGCCAGCTCCCCACCCCCCGAATACAGCTCCTACAATGAGCAGTTCTTC
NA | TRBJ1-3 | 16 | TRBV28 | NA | CASNRGWRNSGNTIYF | TGTGCCAGCAATAGGGGGTGGCGGAACTCTGGAAACACCATATATTTT